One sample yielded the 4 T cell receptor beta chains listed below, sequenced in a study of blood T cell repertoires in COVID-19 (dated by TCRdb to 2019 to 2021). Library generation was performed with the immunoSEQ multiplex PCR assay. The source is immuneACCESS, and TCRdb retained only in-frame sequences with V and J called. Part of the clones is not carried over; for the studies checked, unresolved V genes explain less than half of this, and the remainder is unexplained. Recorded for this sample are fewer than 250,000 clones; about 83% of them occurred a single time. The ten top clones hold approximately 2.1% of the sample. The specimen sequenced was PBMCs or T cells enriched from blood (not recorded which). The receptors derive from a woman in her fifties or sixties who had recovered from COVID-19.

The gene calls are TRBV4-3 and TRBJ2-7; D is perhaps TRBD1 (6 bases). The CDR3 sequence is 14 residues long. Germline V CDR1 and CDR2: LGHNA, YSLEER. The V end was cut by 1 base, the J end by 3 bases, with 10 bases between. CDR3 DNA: TGCGCCAGCAGCCAAGGACAGGACAGCTACGAGCAGTACTTC. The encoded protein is CASSQGQDSYEQYF.

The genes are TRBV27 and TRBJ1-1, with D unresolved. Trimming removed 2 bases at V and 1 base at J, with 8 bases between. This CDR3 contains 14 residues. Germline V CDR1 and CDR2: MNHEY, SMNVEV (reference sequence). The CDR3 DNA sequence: TGTGCCAGCAGTTTAGGGAGGAGGAACACTGAAGCTTTCTTT. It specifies CASSLGRRNTEAFF.

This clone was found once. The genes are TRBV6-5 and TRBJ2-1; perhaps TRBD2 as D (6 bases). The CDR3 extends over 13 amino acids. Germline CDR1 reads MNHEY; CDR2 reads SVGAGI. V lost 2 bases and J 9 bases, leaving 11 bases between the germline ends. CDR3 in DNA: TGTGCCAGCAGTTACACAACCGGGGGTGAGCAGTTCTTC. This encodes CASSYTTGGEQFF.

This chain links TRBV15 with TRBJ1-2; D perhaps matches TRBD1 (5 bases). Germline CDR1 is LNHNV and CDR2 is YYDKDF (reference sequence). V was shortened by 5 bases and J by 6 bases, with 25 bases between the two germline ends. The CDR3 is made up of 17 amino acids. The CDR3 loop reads CATSEGLGEAPPDGYTF. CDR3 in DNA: TGTGCCACCAGCGAGGGGCTGGGGGAGGCCCCCCCGGATGGCTACACCTTC.